Listed here is a single T cell receptor (beta chain). This CDR3 region has 13 residues. Per the germline V gene, CDR1 is SNHLY and CDR2 is FYNNEI. Trimming took off 6 bases at V and 6 bases at J, with 12 bases between the two ends. Authors' data handling: Cell counts per sample came from amplifying reference gene primers. Only in-frame clones appear in the TCRdb table, and some are missing; sequencing was by immunoSEQ multiplex PCR. V and J calls and clone size are given by that table; D and trimming were obtained from the DNA. The table shows 300,000 to 450,000 clones, with more than 65% occurring only once. This record belongs to a study of blood T cell repertoires in COVID-19. Study-wide context: The United States, Italy and Spain supplied acute and convalescent COVID-19 samples.

Specimen: peripheral blood. The clonotype comes from a human donor with acute or convalescent COVID-19. The donor label of this sample is uncertain. This chain connects TRBV2 to TRBJ1-5; D is perhaps TRBD1 (5 bases). The CDR3 DNA is TGTGCCAGCAGACGACTGGGGGGTCAGCCCCAGCATTTT. It is translated as CASRRLGGQPQHF.